The 13 T cell receptor beta chains in this list originate from one sample, sequenced in a study of blood T cell repertoires in COVID-19. The protocol was immunoSEQ multiplex PCR, while the TCRdb copy is restricted to in-frame clones and leaves out a portion. Seen here are about 140,000 clones, roughly four fifths observed once, and the top ten hold about 3.7%. The sequenced sample consisted of PBMCs or T cells enriched from blood (not recorded which). The receptors here all came from a woman aged 45 to 65 with acute COVID-19.

V and J are TRBV27 and TRBJ2-1, with TRBD2 matching 13 bases. The J segment lost 7 bases and the V segment lost 7 bases, leaving 7 bases of the junction unmatched. Germline lookup yields CDR1 MNHEY and CDR2 SMNVEV (reference sequence). This CDR3 has 15 amino acids. The CDR3 DNA reads TGTGCCAGCACAGGACTAGCGGGAGATGAGAATGAGCAGTTCTTC. This translates into CASTGLAGDENEQFF.

This clone came up once. This chain joins TRBV6-6 and TRBJ1-2, with unresolved D. The CDR3 is 11 amino acids. The V end was cut by 2 bases, the J end by 8 bases, with 6 bases between. Per the germline V gene, CDR1 is MNHNY and CDR2 is SVGAGI (reference sequence). This CDR3 is CASSYQIGYTF. The CDR3, as DNA: TGTGCCAGCAGTTACCAGATCGGCTACACCTTC.

The chain joins TRBV4-1 to TRBJ2-7; 8 bases line up with TRBD1. The CDR3 extends over 14 amino acids. CDR1 and CDR2 from the germline V gene are MGHRA and YSYEKL. The ends lost 3 bases at V and 3 bases at J; junction bases unmatched: 4. DNA for the CDR3: TGCGCCAGCAGCCAGTTGGACAGGGACTACGAGCAGTACTTC. Amino acid sequence: CASSQLDRDYEQYF.

J is TRBJ1-4 and V is TRBV7-9; no definite D call. This CDR3 comprises 15 residues. Germline V gene lookup returns CDR1 SEHNR and CDR2 FQNEAQ (reference sequence). The ends were cut back, 3 bases at V and 2 bases at J, with 10 bases in the middle. CDR3 nucleotides: TGTGCCAGCAGCTTCTCACCGGGGACTAATGAAAAACTGTTTTTT. This translates into CASSFSPGTNEKLFF.

The chain combines TRBV27 with TRBJ2-3, with TRBD1 as a possible D gene (6 bases). The ends were cut back, 4 bases at V and 0 bases at J, with 11 bases in the middle. Per germline, CDR1 MNHEY and CDR2 SMNVEV (reference sequence). The CDR3 consists of 15 residues. In DNA form, the CDR3 reads TGTGCCAGCAGTTCGCTTGGGACAAGCACAGATACGCAGTATTTT. This encodes CASSSLGTSTDTQYF.

This clone has only a few counts. CDR3 protein: CASSPPFSYNEQFF. The CDR3 nucleotides read TGTGCCAGCAGCCCCCCCTTCTCCTACAATGAGCAGTTCTTC. V and J are TRBV7-2 and TRBJ2-1, with D hard to call. The CDR3 extends over 14 amino acids. Germline V gene sequence: CDR1 SGHTA, CDR2 FQGNSA. Trimming took off 5 bases at V and 0 bases at J, with 8 bases between the two ends.

The rearrangement uses TRBV5-1 and TRBJ2-2; 7 bases are a match to TRBD2. Trimming took 0 bases from V and 3 from J; bases not matched to a gene: 2. The germline V gene encodes CDR1 SGHRS and CDR2 YFSETQ. CDR3 length: 15 residues. In DNA, the CDR3 is TGCGCCAGCAGCTTGGAGCGGGATCACACCGGGGAGCTGTTTTTT. The encoded protein is CASSLERDHTGELFF. Using reference TRBV5-1 and TRBJ2-2 for the parts outside the CDR3, the full variable domain is KAGVTQTPRYLIKTRGQQVTLSCSPISGHRSVSWYQQTPGQGLQFLFEYFSETQRNKGNFPGRFSGRQFSNSRSEMNVSTLELGDSALYLCASSLERDHTGELFFGEGSRLTVL.

This chain links TRBV11-2 with TRBJ1-2, with TRBD1 matching 7 bases. The J segment lost 7 bases and the V segment lost 5 bases, leaving 10 bases of the junction unmatched. This CDR3 comprises 14 residues. Germline loops: CDR1 SGHAT, CDR2 FQNNGV. In DNA form, the CDR3 reads TGTGCCAGCAGCCCAACAGGGGTTCAGTCTGGCTACACCTTC. Translation gives CASSPTGVQSGYTF.

This clone was seen many times. The rearrangement joins TRBV2 to TRBJ1-5; maybe TRBD1 (5 bases). CDR1 and CDR2 from the germline V gene are SNHLY and FYNNEI. Deletions cut 4 bases from V and 5 bases from J, with 15 bases between. The length of the CDR3 is 15 residues. For the CDR3, the DNA is TGTGCCAGCAGTGTCGACAGTGGATCGGATCAGCCCCAGCATTTT. Translating gives CASSVDSGSDQPQHF.

The chain links TRBV11-3 to TRBJ1-3; D remains unclear. The V and J ends lost 4 bases and 0 bases respectively, with 22 bases between them. This CDR3 region has 19 residues. Germline loops: CDR1 SGHNT, CDR2 YENEEA. CDR3 residues: CASSSLLRQVEYSGNTIYF. The CDR3 DNA reads TGTGCCAGCAGCTCCCTCCTTAGGCAGGTGGAATACTCTGGAAACACCATATATTTT.

This clone was recorded only once. This chain links TRBV19 with TRBJ1-2; D is perhaps TRBD1 (5 bases). Trimming removed 7 bases from V and 0 bases from J, with 18 bases in between. This CDR3 is built from 16 residues. Germline CDR1 reads LNHDA; CDR2 reads SQIVND (reference sequence). The CDR3 sequence: CASTLGGNAANYGYTF. DNA for the CDR3: TGTGCCAGTACACTCGGGGGGAACGCCGCTAACTATGGCTACACCTTC. The full variable domain, in which reference TRBV19 and TRBJ1-2 provide the parts outside the CDR3, is DGGITQSPKYLFRKEGQNVTLSCEQNLNHDAMYWYRQDPGQGLRLIYYSQIVNDFQKGDIAEGYSVSREKKESFPLTVTSAQKNPTAFYLCASTLGGNAANYGYTFGSGTRLTVV.

In regard to this clone: An end of the junction differs from the germline gene, which may be a read error. The rearrangement links TRBV7-7 to TRBJ2-1; D is perhaps TRBD1 (6 bases). This CDR3 is built from 13 residues. Germline V gene data show CDR1 as SSHAT and CDR2 as FNYEAQ (reference sequence). The CDR3 nucleotides read TGTGCTAGCAGCTCAGGGGTTTTGGATGAGCAGTTCTTC. Protein sequence: CASSSGVLDEQFF.

The V gene is TRBV6-5, the J gene TRBJ2-2; D unclear. CDR1 is MNHEY and CDR2 is SVGAGI in the germline V gene. The CDR3 has 15 amino acids. Trimming removed 7 bases from V and 4 bases from J, with 16 bases in between. CDR3 in DNA: TGTGCCAGCACCGATGCGGAGCCGCGCACCGGGGAGCTGTTTTTT. Protein product: CASTDAEPRTGELFF.